The 20 T cell receptor beta chains in this list originate from one sample, sequenced in a study of breast tumors, draining lymph nodes, adjacent tissues. Using its own MiXCR run on the multiplex PCR reads, TCRdb lists one record per CDR3 protein. The sample comprises approximately 52,000 distinct CDR3 sequences, approximately 45% of which are singletons, and over 9.5% rests with the top ten. Source material: breast tumor tissue. These receptors were obtained from a female donor with breast cancer. Some clones in this sample may be carry-over from other donors' samples.

This clonotype was seen ten or more times. The V and J genes are TRBV5-8 and TRBJ2-1; 12 positions match TRBD2. The CDR3 length is 16 residues. The germline V gene encodes CDR1 SGHTS and CDR2 YDEGEE. V trimming: 5 bases; J trimming: 1 base; junction bases outside the gene matches: 4. CDR3 residues: CASRLAGGLSYNEQFF. The CDR3 nucleotides are TGTGCCAGCAGGCTAGCGGGAGGGTTATCCTACAATGAGCAGTTCTTC.

This clonotype appeared many times. The CDR3 DNA reads as TGCAGTGCGGCGGGACTAGCGGGAGGAGCAAATGAGCAGTTCTTC. Amino acid sequence: CSAAGLAGGANEQFF. This rearrangement joins TRBV20-1 to TRBJ2-1; 15 nucleotides agree with TRBD2. Germline V gene lookup returns CDR1 DFQATT and CDR2 SNEGSKA (reference sequence). The junction had 7 bases not matched to a gene; V was cut back by 6 bases and J by 7 bases. This CDR3 is 15 amino acids long.

The V call is TRBV7-2, the J call TRBJ2-3; D ambiguous. The V end was cut by 5 bases, the J end by 3 bases, with 0 bases between. Germline CDR1 SGHTA, CDR2 FQGNSA. CDR3 length: 10 residues. The CDR3, as DNA: TGTGCCAGCAGCACAGATACGCAGTATTTT. It translates to CASSTDTQYF. Based on the CDR3 plus reference TRBV7-2 and TRBJ2-3, the full variable domain is GAGVSQSPSNKVTEKGKDVELRCDPISGHTALYWYRQSLGQGLEFLIYFQGNSAPDKSGLPSDRFSAERTGGSVSTLTIQRTQQEDSAVYLCASSTDTQYFGPGTRLTVL.

This clonotype was seen at least ten times. The chain recombines TRBV5-8 with TRBJ2-7; TRBD1 agrees at 10 bases. This CDR3 region has 17 residues. V lost 0 bases, J lost 0 bases, and 6 bases stayed unmatched. CDR1 and CDR2 (germline): SGHTS, YDEGEE. The CDR3 DNA reads as TGTGCCAGCAGCTTGGACGCCGGGACAGGGGCCTCCTACGAGCAGTACTTC. It yields the protein CASSLDAGTGASYEQYF.

Of note for this clonotype: One end of the junction fails to match germline, which may point to a read error. The chain couples TRBV18 to TRBJ1-1; D gene ambiguous. This CDR3 comprises 15 residues. The germline CDR1 and CDR2 sequences are KGHSH and LQKENI. CDR3 sequence (DNA): TGTGCCAGCTCGCCACTCAAAGGAGAGGGCGAGGAAGCTTTCTTT. This translates into CASSPLKGEGEEAFF. The variable domain in full, with the rest retrieved from reference TRBV18 and TRBJ1-1, is NAGVMQNPRHLVRRRGQEARLRCSPMKGHSHVYWYRQLPEEGLKFMVYLQKENIIDESGMPKERFSAEFPKEGPSILRIQQVVRGDSAAYFCASSPLKGEGEEAFFGQGTRLTVV.

The table lists this clonotype with many counts. The V and J genes are TRBV12-3 or TRBV12-4 and TRBJ2-5; the D gene is possibly TRBD1 (6 bases). The CDR3 has 16 residues. V gave up 5 bases and J gave up 5 bases, with 21 bases separating them. As DNA, the CDR3 is TGTGCCAGCAGTCGTAGCCCCACAGGGATCTGGGAGACCCAGTACTTC. The encoded protein is CASSRSPTGIWETQYF.

Notes on this clonotype: A read error may be the cause here, since a much bigger clone is one base away. A read error is likely, as this CDR3 ends without the conserved phenylalanine or tryptophan. The genes are TRBV19 and TRBJ2-1; 14 positions match TRBD2. The V gene end was trimmed by 6 bases and the J gene end by 7 bases; junction bases not matched to a gene: 8. The CDR3 spans 16 residues. The germline V gene encodes CDR1 LNHDA and CDR2 SQIVND (reference sequence). The CDR3 loop reads CASRPSGTSGRNEQFS. The CDR3 coding sequence is TGTGCCAGTAGGCCGTCCGGGACTAGCGGGAGAAATGAGCAGTTCTCC.

This clonotype was counted at least ten times. The chain uses TRBV5-5 and TRBJ1-1; TRBD1 might be the D (6 bases). V lost 4 bases and J 0 bases, leaving 16 bases between the germline ends. CDR1 is SGHKS and CDR2 is YYEKEE in the germline V gene (reference sequence). The CDR3 is 16 amino acids. The CDR3 nucleotides read TGTGCCAGCAGCCCGTGGGGGGCAGGTGTGAACACTGAAGCTTTCTTT. This encodes CASSPWGAGVNTEAFF.

The gene calls are TRBV2 and TRBJ2-2, with a tentative D call TRBD2 (6 bases). In germline, CDR1 is SNHLY, CDR2 FYNNEI. V was shortened by 4 bases and J by 4 bases, with 13 bases between the two germline ends. The CDR3 loop spans 15 amino acids. The CDR3 loop reads CASSGAGQSTGELFF. CDR3 sequence (DNA): TGTGCCAGCAGTGGGGCGGGGCAGAGCACCGGGGAGCTGTTTTTT.

The sample holds a few counts of this clonotype. Since a much larger clone is just one base distant, this may be a read error. V usage is TRBV11-3 and J usage is TRBJ2-7, with 8 bases aligning to TRBD2. This CDR3 is built from 16 residues. Trimming removed 0 bases from V and 3 bases from J; junction bases left unmatched: 7. Germline-derived CDR1 and CDR2 are SGHNT and YENEEA. The CDR3 region is CASSLDSGTKGYEQYF. For the CDR3, the DNA is TGTGCCAGCAGCTTAGATAGCGGGACAAAGGGCTACGAGCAGTACTTC.

The sample holds many counts of this clonotype. The V and J genes are TRBV4-1 and TRBJ2-3, with D uncertain. The CDR3 has 13 amino acids. The ends were cut back, 2 bases at V and 4 bases at J, with 7 bases in the middle. Per germline, CDR1 MGHRA and CDR2 YSYEKL. The CDR3 DNA reads as TGCGCCAGCAGCCAACTTCTGGCAGATACGCAGTATTTT. Its protein product is CASSQLLADTQYF.

At least ten counts were recorded for this clonotype. This chain joins TRBV9 and TRBJ1-3; TRBD1 agrees at 7 bases. This CDR3 spans 14 amino acids. CDR1 and CDR2 from the germline V gene are SGDLS and YYNGEE. Trimming took 3 bases from V and 4 from J; bases not matched to a gene: 4. The CDR3 coding sequence is TGTGCCAGCAGCGCTCCGGGACAGGGAAACACCATATATTTT. It encodes CASSAPGQGNTIYF. Together with reference TRBV9 and TRBJ1-3, the CDR3 gives the full variable domain: DSGVTQTPKHLITATGQRVTLRCSPRSGDLSVYWYQQSLDQGLQFLIQYYNGEERAKGNILERFSAQQFPDLHSELNLSSLELGDSALYFCASSAPGQGNTIYFGEGSWLTVV.

This chain connects TRBV9 to TRBJ1-6; 9 bases are shared with TRBD1. V lost 4 bases and J lost 10; bases outside the gene matches: 12. The germline gives CDR1 SGDLS, CDR2 YYNGEE. CDR3 length: 16 amino acids. The CDR3 coding sequence is TGTGCCAGCAGCCGAAAGGGGACAGGGTTAGGGTCACCCCTCCACTTT. Encoded protein: CASSRKGTGLGSPLHF.

There are many counts of this clonotype. The V gene is TRBV7-6, the J gene TRBJ1-1; D ambiguous. The germline V gene encodes CDR1 SGHVS and CDR2 FNYEAQ. V was clipped by 5 bases and J by 4 bases, with 20 bases between them. This CDR3 region has 16 residues. In DNA, the CDR3 is TGTGCCAGCAGCCCACCCCGGAGCGTAGGTAGCACTGAAGCTTTCTTT. Amino acids: CASSPPRSVGSTEAFF.

On this clonotype: This sequence may be a read error, since a much larger clone differs from it by one base. The rearrangement joins TRBV11-2 to TRBJ1-4; the D gene is possibly TRBD1 (6 bases). Germline CDR1 is SGHAT and CDR2 is FQNNGV. The CDR3 runs 15 residues. Deletions cut 7 bases from V and 8 bases from J, with 20 bases between. CDR3 sequence (DNA): TGTGCCAGCACCGCAGGGGCAGGCGCTGGGGAAAAACTGTTTTTT. Residues: CASTAGAGAGEKLFF.

This clonotype came up many times. The chain links TRBV29-1 to TRBJ2-6; weak D call: TRBD1 (5 bases). V lost 8 bases to trimming and J lost 1 base, with 12 bases between them. This CDR3 comprises 14 residues. Germline loops: CDR1 SQVTM, CDR2 ANQGSEA. CDR3 sequence reads: CSIIAGSGANVLTF. Here the CDR3 DNA reads TGCAGCATCATCGCAGGGTCTGGGGCCAACGTCCTGACTTTC.

In its sample, this clonotype was seen many times. The chain couples TRBV11-2 to TRBJ2-6; D might be TRBD1 (5 bases). The germline gives CDR1 SGHAT, CDR2 FQNNGV. The CDR3 is 20 residues long. V lost 1 base and J 2 bases, leaving 21 bases between the germline ends. Here the CDR3 DNA reads TGTGCCAGCAGCTTAGTTTCGCAGGGCGCTGATACAACTGGGGCCAACGTCCTGACTTTC. This translates into CASSLVSQGADTTGANVLTF.

There are many counts of this clonotype. This may arise from a read error, as a much more abundant clone is one base away. The CDR3 loop reads CSVTDSYERYF. In nucleotides, the CDR3 is TGCAGCGTTACCGACAGCTACGAGCGGTACTTC. V gene TRBV29-1 combines with J gene TRBJ2-7, with a weak D call TRBD1 (5 bases). This CDR3 is 11 amino acids long. Germline V gene sequence: CDR1 SQVTM, CDR2 ANQGSEA.

This clonotype was seen a few times. This likely comes from a read error, as the CDR3 has no conserved phenylalanine or tryptophan at its end. This rearrangement joins TRBV6-1 to TRBJ2-2, with D possibly TRBD2 on 6 matching bases. The CDR3 totals 13 residues. Germline CDR1 reads MNHNS; CDR2 reads SASEGT. CDR3 loop: CASCVKNTGGLFL. For the CDR3, the DNA is TGTGCCAGCTGTGTCAAGAACACCGGGGGGCTGTTTCTT.

CDR3 DNA: TGCGCCAGCAGCCAAGATCGGGGACTAGCGGGAGGGCTGGGAGATACGCAGTATTTT. Translation: CASSQDRGLAGGLGDTQYF. The chain recombines TRBV4-3 with TRBJ2-3; 16 nucleotides match TRBD2. Trimming at V came to 0 bases and at J to 5 bases, leaving 8 bases not matched to a gene. This CDR3 contains 19 residues. CDR1 and CDR2 from the germline V gene are LGHNA and YSLEER.